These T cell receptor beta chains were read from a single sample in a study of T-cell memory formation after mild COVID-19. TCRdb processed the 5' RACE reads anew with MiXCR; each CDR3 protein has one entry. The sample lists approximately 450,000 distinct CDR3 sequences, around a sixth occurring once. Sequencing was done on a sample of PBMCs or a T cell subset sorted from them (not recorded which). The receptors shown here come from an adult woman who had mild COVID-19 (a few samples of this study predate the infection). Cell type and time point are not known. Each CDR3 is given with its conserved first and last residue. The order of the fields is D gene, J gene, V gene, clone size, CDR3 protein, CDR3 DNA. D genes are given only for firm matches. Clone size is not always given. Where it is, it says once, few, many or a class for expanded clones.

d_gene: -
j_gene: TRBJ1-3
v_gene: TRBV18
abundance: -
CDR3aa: CASSPDRNPYPETGNTIYF
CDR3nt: TGTGCCAGCTCACCAGACAGGAATCCATATCCCGAAACTGGAAACACCATATATTTT

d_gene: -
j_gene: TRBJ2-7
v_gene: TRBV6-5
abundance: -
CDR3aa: CASSRGSFEQYF
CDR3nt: TGTGCCAGCAGTCGGGGGTCTTTTGAGCAGTACTTC

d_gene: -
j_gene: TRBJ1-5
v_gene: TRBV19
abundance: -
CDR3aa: CASRQENQPQHF
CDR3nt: TGTGCCAGTAGACAGGAGAATCAGCCCCAGCATTTT

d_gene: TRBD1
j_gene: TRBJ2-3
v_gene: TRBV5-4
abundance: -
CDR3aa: CASSLAGTGVADTQYF
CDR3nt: TGTGCCAGCAGCCTAGCCGGGACAGGGGTGGCAGATACGCAGTATTTT

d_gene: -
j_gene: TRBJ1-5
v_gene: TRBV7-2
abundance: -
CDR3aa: CASSQWGGSKPQHF
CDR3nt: TGTGCCAGCAGCCAGTGGGGGGGGAGCAAGCCCCAGCATTTT

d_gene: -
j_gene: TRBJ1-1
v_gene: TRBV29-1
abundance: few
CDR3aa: CSGFGQGPTEAFF
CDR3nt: TGCAGCGGCTTCGGCCAGGGTCCCACTGAAGCTTTCTTT

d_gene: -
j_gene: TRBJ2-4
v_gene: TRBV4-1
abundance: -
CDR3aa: CASSQAWDIQYF
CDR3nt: TGCGCCAGCAGCCAAGCATGGGACATTCAGTACTTC

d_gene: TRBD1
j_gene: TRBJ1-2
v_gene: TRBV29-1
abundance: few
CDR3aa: CSVRQGTGYTF
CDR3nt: TGCAGCGTGAGACAGGGCACTGGCTACACCTTC

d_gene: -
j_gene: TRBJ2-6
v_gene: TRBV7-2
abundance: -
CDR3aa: CATFAGLRFGANVLTF
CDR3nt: TGTGCCACTTTCGCCGGGCTCCGATTCGGGGCCAACGTCCTGACTTTC

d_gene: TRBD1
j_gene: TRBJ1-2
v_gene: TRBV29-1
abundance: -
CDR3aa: CSGKTGDYGYTF
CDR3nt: TGCAGCGGCAAAACAGGGGACTATGGCTACACCTTC

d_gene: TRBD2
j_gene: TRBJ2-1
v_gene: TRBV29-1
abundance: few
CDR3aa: CSVEVYTSGGSNEQFF
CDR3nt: TGCAGCGTTGAAGTCTACACTAGCGGGGGGTCTAATGAGCAGTTCTTC

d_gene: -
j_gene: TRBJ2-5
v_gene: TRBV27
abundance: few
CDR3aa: CASRDSYQETQYF
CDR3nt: TGTGCCAGCAGAGACAGCTACCAAGAGACCCAGTACTTC

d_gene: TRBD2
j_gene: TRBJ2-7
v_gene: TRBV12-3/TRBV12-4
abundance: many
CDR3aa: CASSSGLAAASYEQYF
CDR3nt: TGTGCCAGCAGCTCCGGTCTAGCGGCAGCATCCTACGAGCAGTACTTC

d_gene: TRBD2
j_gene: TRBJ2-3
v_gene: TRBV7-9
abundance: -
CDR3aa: CASSLGTSGAYSTDTQYF
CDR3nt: TGTGCCAGCAGCTTAGGCACTAGCGGGGCCTATAGCACAGATACGCAGTATTTT

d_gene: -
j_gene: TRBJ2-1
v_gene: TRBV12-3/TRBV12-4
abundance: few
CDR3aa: CASSLYRRATGVNNEQFF
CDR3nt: TGTGCCAGCAGTCTATACCGCAGGGCAACGGGGGTAAACAATGAGCAGTTCTTC

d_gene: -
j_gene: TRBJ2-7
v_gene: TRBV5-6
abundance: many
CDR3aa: CASSLGLVYEQYF
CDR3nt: TGTGCCAGCAGCTTGGGACTAGTCTACGAGCAGTACTTC

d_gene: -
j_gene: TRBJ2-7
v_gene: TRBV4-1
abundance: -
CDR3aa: CASSQVRAGPLYEQYF
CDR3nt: TGCGCCAGCAGCCAAGTTAGGGCAGGTCCTCTCTACGAGCAGTACTTC

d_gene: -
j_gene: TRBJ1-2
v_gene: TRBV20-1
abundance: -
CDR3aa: CSARGKGRNYGYTF
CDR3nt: TGCAGTGCTAGAGGCAAGGGGCGAAACTATGGCTACACCTTC

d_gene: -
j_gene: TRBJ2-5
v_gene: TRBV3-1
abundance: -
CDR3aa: CASSQDVGGGTQYF
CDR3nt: TGTGCCAGCAGCCAAGATGTCGGCGGTGGGACCCAGTACTTC

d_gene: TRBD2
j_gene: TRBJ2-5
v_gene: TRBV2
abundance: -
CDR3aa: CASSVASGRGETQYF
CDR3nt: TGTGCCAGCAGTGTGGCTAGCGGGAGGGGAGAGACCCAGTACTTC

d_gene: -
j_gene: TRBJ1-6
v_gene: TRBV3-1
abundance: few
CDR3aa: CASSPRTADNSPLHF
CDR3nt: TGTGCCAGCAGCCCGCGGACAGCGGATAATTCACCCCTCCACTTT

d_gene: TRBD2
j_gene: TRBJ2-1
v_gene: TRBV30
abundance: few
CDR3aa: CAWNPRLAGGNEQFF
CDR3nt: TGTGCCTGGAACCCTCGACTAGCGGGAGGCAATGAGCAGTTCTTC

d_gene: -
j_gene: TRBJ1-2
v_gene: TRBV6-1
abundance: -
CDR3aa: CASSRQLKDYGYTF
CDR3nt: TGTGCCAGCAGTCGACAGCTCAAGGACTATGGCTACACCTTC

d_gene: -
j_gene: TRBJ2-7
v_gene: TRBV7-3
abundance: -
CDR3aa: CASSPVAHYEQYF
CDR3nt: TGTGCCAGCAGCCCCGTGGCACACTACGAGCAGTACTTC

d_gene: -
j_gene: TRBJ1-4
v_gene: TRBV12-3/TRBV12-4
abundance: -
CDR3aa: CASSLVGLSEKLFF
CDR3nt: TGTGCCAGCAGTTTAGTGGGCCTAAGTGAAAAACTGTTTTTT

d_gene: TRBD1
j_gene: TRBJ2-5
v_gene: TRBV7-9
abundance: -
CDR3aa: CASSKLGTGHLETQYF
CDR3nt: TGTGCCAGCAGCAAATTAGGGACAGGGCATTTGGAGACCCAGTACTTC

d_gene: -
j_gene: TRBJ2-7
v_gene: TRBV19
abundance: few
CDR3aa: CASSPGGWGESTYEQYF
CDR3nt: TGTGCCAGTAGCCCCGGGGGATGGGGGGAATCAACCTACGAGCAGTACTTC

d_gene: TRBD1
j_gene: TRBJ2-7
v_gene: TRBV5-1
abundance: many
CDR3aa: CASSLTGDTSENF
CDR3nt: TGCGCCAGCAGCTTGACAGGGGACACCAGCGAGAACTTC

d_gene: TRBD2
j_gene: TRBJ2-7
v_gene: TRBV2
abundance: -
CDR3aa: CASSALLTSGEQYF
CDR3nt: TGTGCCAGCAGTGCCCTTCTGACTAGCGGCGAGCAGTACTTC

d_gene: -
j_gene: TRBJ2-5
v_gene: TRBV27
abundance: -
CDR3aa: CASWRGGETQYF
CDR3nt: TGTGCCAGCTGGAGGGGGGGTGAGACCCAGTACTTC

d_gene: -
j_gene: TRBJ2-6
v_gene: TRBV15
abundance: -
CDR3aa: CATSRGGPGANVLTF
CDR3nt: TGTGCCACCAGCAGAGGAGGGCCTGGGGCCAACGTCCTGACTTTC

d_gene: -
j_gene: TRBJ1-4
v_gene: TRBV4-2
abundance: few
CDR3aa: CASSQVESGSPPTNEKLFF
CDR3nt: TGTGCCAGCAGCCAAGTGGAGTCAGGATCACCTCCAACTAATGAAAAACTGTTTTTT

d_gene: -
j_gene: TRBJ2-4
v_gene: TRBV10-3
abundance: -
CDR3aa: CAISELKTDKLIAKNIQYF
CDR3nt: TGTGCCATCAGTGAGTTGAAAACGGACAAATTGATAGCCAAAAACATTCAGTACTTC

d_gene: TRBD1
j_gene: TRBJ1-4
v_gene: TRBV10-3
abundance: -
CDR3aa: CAIVGVGTDQEKLFF
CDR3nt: TGTGCCATCGTGGGGGTAGGGACAGACCAAGAAAAACTGTTTTTT

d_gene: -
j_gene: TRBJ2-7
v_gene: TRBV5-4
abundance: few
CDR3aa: CASSWGGGSSYEQYF
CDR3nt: TGTGCCAGCAGCTGGGGGGGCGGGAGCTCCTACGAGCAGTACTTC

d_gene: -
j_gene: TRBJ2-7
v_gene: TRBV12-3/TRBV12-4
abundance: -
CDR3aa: CASSPLVYACGESYEQYF
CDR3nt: TGTGCCAGCAGTCCTCTCGTCTACGCTTGCGGAGAATCCTACGAGCAGTACTTC

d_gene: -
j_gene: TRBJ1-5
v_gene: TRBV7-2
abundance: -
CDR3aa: CASSLGSRSNQPQHF
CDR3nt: TGTGCCAGCAGCTTAGGGTCACGTAGCAATCAGCCCCAGCATTTT

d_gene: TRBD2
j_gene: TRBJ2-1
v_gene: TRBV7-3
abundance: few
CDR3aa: CASSLTTSGGGEQFF
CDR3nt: TGTGCCAGCAGCTTGACGACTAGCGGGGGCGGGGAGCAGTTCTTC

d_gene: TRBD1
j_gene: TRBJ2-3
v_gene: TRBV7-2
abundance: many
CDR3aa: CASSYRDRGITDTQYF
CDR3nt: TGTGCCAGCAGCTACCGGGACAGGGGTATTACAGATACGCAGTATTTT

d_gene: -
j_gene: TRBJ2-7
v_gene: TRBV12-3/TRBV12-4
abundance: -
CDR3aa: CASREPRGGSSYEQYF
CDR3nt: TGTGCCAGCAGGGAACCCAGGGGGGGGTCAAGCTACGAGCAGTACTTC

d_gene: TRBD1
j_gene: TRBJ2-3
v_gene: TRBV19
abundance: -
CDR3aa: CASSPRGQADTQYF
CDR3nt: TGTGCCAGTAGTCCTCGGGGACAGGCAGATACGCAGTATTTT

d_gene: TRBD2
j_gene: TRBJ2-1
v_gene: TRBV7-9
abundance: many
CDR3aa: CASSLVGRRERSRNEQFF
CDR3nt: TGTGCCAGCAGCTTAGTGGGACGGCGGGAGCGGAGTAGAAATGAGCAGTTCTTC

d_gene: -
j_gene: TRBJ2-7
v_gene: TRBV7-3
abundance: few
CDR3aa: CASSPAGAGDEQYF
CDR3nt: TGTGCCAGCAGCCCTGCGGGGGCAGGGGACGAGCAGTACTTC

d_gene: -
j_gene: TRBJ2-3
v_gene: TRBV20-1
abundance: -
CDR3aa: CSAQGGSSTDTQYF
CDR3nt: TGCAGTGCTCAAGGCGGGTCCAGCACAGATACGCAGTATTTT

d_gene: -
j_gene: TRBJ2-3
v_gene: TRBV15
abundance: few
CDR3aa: CATRNLGGGLTDTQYF
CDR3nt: TGTGCCACCCGGAACCTAGGTGGGGGGCTCACAGATACGCAGTATTTT

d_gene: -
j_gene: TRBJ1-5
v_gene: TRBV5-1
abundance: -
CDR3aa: CASSLEGLGQPQHF
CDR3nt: TGCGCCAGCAGCTTGGAAGGTCTTGGCCAGCCCCAGCATTTT

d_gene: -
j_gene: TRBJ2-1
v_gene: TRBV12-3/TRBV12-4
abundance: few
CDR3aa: CASSLPDGAYNEQFF
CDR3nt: TGTGCCAGCAGCCTCCCGGACGGCGCCTACAATGAGCAGTTCTTC

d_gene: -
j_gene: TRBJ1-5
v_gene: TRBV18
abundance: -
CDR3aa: CASSPGVGNQPQHF
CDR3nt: TGTGCCAGCTCACCAGGGGTGGGCAATCAGCCCCAGCATTTT

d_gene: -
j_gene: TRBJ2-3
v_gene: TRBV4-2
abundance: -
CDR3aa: CASSPLGADTTDTQYF
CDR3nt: TGTGCCAGCAGCCCCCTGGGAGCGGACACGACAGATACGCAGTATTTT

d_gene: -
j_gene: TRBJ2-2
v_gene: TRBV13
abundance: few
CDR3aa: CASSTGLDWELFF
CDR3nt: TGTGCCAGCAGCACCGGACTTGACTGGGAGCTGTTTTTT

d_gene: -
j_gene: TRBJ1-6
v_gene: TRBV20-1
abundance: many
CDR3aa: CSARGGGSYNSPLHF
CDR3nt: TGCAGTGCTAGAGGAGGGGGCTCCTATAATTCACCCCTCCACTTT

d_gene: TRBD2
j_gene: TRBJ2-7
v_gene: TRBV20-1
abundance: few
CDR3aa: CSARRGGGYEQYF
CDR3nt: TGCAGTGCTAGGAGGGGCGGGGGCTACGAGCAGTACTTC

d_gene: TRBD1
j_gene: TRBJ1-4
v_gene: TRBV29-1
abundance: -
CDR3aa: CSVAITGTGNEKLFF
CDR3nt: TGCAGCGTCGCTATCACCGGGACAGGGAATGAAAAACTGTTTTTT

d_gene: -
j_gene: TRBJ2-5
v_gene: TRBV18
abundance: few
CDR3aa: CASSSGGPAGETQYF
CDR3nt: TGTGCCAGCTCGTCAGGAGGGCCGGCGGGGGAGACCCAGTACTTC